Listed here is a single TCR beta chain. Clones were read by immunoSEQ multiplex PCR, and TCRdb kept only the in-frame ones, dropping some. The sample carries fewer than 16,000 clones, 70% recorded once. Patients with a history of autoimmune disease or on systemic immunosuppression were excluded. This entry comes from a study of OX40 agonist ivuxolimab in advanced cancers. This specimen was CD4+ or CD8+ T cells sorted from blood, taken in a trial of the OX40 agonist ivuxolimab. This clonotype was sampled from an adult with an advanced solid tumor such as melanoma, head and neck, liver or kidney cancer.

This CDR3 is CASSPRRGLDGYNEQFF. The CDR3 region has the DNA TGTGCCAGCAGCCCCCGAAGAGGGTTGGACGGCTACAATGAGCAGTTCTTC. The chain combines TRBV9 with TRBJ2-1, with D possibly TRBD2 on 5 matching bases. Between the trimmed V and J ends, which lost 4 bases and 3 bases, there was a span of 20 bases. CDR1 is SGDLS and CDR2 is YYNGEE in the germline V gene. The CDR3 spans 17 residues.